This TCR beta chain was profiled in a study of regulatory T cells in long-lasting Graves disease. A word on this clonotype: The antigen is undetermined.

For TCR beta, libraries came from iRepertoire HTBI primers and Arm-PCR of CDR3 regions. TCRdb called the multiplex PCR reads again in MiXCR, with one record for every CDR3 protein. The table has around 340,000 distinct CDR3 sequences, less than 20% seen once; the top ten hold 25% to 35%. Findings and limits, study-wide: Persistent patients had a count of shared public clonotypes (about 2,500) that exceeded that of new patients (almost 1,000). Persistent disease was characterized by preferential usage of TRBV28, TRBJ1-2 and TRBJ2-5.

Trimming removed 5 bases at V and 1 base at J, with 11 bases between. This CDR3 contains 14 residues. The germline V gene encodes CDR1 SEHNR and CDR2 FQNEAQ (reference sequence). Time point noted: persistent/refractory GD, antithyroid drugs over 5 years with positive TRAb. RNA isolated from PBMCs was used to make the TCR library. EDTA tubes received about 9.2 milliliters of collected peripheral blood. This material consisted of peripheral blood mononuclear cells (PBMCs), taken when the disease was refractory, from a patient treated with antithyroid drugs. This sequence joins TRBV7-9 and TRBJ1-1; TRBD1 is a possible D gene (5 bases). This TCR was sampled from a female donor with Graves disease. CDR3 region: CASSHRDPNTEAFF. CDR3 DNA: TGTGCCAGCAGCCACCGGGACCCGAACACTGAAGCTTTCTTT.